The entry that follows covers one T cell receptor (beta chain) sequence. Its antigen is undetermined. The data derive from a study of cytomegalovirus exposure and HLA in healthy donors. Study-level findings and limits: When analyzed later, a missense DCLRE1C variant was found to be linked to TCR beta V- and J-gene trimming. No immune exposure information besides CMV serostatus was available.

The CDR3 length is 14 residues. V lost 4 bases and J 5 bases, leaving 13 bases between the germline ends. The germline CDR1 and CDR2 sequences are SGDLS and YYNGEE. It was with 60 Vbeta and 13 Jbeta primers that the PCR ran. Clones were read by immunoSEQ multiplex PCR, and TCRdb kept only the in-frame ones, dropping some. The sample has over 200,000 clones, more than 75% seen once. The TCR originated in a man aged 35 to 55 in good health and CMV-seropositive. The sample comprised PBMCs. J is TRBJ2-1 and V is TRBV9; D possibly corresponds to TRBD2 (5 bases). CDR3 DNA: TGTGCCAGCAGCCGCACCTCGGGGAACAATGAGCAGTTCTTC. Its translation is CASSRTSGNNEQFF.